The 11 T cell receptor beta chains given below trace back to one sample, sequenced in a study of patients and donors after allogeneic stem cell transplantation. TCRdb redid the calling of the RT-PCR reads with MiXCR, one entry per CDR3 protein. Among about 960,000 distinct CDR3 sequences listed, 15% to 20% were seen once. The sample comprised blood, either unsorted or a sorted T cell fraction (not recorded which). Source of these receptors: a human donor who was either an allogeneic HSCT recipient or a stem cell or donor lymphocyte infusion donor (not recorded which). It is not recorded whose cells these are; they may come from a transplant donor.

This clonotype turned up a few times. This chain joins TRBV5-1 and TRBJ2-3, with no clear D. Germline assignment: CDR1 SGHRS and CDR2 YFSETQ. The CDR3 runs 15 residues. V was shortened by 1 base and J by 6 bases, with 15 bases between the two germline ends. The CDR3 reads CASSLQSSKGDTQYF. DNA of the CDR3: TGCGCCAGCAGCTTGCAGTCCAGCAAAGGGGATACGCAGTATTTT.

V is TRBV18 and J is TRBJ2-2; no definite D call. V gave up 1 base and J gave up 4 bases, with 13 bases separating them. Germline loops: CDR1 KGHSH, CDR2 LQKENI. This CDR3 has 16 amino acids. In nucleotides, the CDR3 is TGTGCCAGCTCACCACGCCCAGGCTTGTCCACCGGGGAGCTGTTTTTT. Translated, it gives CASSPRPGLSTGELFF.

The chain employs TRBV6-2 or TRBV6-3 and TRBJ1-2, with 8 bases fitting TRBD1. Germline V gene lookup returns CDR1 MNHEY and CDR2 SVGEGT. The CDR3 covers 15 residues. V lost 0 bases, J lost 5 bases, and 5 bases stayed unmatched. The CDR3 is CASSYSSQGAYGYTF. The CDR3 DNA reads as TGTGCCAGCAGTTACTCAAGCCAGGGGGCTTATGGCTACACCTTC.

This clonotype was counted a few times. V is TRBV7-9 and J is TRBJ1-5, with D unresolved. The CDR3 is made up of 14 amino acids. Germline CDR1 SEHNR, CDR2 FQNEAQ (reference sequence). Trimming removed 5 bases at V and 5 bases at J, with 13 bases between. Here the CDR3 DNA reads TGTGCCAGCAGCCTTTCGGCGGTGGATCAGCCCCAGCATTTT. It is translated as CASSLSAVDQPQHF.

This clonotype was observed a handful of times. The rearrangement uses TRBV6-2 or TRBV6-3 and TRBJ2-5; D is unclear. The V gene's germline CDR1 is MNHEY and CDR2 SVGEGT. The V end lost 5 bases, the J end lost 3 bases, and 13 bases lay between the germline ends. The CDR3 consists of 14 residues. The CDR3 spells CASSLRTWEETQYF. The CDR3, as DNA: TGTGCCAGCAGTCTTCGGACCTGGGAAGAGACCCAGTACTTC.

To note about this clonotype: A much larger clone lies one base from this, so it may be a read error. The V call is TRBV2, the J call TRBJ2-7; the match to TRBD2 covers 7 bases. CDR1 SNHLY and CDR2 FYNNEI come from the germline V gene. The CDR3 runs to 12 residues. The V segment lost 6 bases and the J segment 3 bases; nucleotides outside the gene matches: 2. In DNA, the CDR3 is TGTGCCAGCAGACCGGGAGGCTACGAGCAGTACTTC. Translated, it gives CASRPGGYEQYF.

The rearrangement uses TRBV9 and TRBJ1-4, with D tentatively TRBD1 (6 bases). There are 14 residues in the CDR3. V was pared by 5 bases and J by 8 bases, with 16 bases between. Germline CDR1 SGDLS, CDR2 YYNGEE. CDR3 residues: CASSRDNGREKLFF. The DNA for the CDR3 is TGTGCCAGCAGTAGGGACAACGGTCGGGAAAAACTGTTTTTT.

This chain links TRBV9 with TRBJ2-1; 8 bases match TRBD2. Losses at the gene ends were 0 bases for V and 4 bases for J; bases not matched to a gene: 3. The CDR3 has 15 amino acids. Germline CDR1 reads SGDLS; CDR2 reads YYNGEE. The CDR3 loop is CASSVAGLGYNEQFF. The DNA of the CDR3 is TGTGCCAGCAGCGTAGCGGGACTAGGGTACAATGAGCAGTTCTTC.

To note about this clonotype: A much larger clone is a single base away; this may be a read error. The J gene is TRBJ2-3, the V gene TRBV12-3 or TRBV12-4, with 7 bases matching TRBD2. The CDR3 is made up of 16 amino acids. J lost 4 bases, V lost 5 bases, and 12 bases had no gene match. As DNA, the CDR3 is TGTGCCAGCAGTACTACACTAGCGAGGGTGGCAGATACGCAGTATTTT. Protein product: CASSTTLARVADTQYF.

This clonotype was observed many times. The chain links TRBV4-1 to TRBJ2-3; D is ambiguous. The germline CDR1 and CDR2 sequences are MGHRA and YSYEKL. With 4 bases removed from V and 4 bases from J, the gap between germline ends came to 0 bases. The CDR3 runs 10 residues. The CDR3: CASSPDTQYF. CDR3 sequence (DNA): TGCGCCAGCAGCCCAGATACGCAGTATTTT.

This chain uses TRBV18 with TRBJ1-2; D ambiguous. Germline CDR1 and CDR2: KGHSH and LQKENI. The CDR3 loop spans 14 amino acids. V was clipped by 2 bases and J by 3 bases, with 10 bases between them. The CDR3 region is CASSPSQEHYGYTF. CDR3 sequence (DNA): TGTGCCAGCTCACCATCCCAGGAGCACTATGGCTACACCTTC.